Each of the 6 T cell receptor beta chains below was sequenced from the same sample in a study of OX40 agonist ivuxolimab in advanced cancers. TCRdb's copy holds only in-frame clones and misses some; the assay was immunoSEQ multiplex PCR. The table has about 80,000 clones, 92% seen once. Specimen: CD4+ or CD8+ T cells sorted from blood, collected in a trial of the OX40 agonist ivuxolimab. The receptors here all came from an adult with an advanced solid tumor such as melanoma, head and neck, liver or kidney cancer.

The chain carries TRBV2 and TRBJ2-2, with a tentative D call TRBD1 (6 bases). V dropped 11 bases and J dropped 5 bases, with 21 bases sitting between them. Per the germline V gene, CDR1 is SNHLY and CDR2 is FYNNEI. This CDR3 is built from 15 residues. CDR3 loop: CASVPGQSLTGELFF. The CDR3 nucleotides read TGTGCCTCAGTACCTGGACAGTCGTTAACCGGGGAGCTGTTTTTT. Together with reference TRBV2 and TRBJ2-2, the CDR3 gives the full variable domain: EPEVTQTPSHQVTQMGQEVILRCVPISNHLYFYWYRQILGQKVEFLVSFYNNEISEKSEIFDDQFSVERPDGSNFTLKIRSTKLEDSAMYFCASVPGQSLTGELFFGEGSRLTVL.

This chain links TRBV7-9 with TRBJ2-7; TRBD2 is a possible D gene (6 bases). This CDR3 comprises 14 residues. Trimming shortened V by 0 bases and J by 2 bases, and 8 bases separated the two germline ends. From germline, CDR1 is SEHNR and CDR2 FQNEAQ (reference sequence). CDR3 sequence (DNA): TGTGCCAGCAGCTTAGCAGGAGGGGCCTACGAGCAGTACTTC. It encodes CASSLAGGAYEQYF.

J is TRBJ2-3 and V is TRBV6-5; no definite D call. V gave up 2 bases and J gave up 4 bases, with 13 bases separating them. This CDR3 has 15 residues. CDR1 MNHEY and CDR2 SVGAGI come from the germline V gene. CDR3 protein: CASSYAEIASDTQYF. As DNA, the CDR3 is TGTGCCAGCAGTTACGCGGAGATAGCATCAGATACGCAGTATTTT.

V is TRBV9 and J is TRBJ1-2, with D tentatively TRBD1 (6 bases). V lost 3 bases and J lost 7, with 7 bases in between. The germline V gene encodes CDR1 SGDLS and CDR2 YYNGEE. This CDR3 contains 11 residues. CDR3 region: CASSGQAGYTF. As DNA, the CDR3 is TGTGCCAGCAGCGGACAGGCTGGCTACACCTTC.

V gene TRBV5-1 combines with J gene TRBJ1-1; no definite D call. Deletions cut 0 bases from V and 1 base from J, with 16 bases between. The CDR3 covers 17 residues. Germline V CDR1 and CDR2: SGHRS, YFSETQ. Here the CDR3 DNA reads TGCGCCAGCAGCTTGGAGAGGAGTGAACCGCAGAACACTGAAGCTTTCTTT. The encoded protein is CASSLERSEPQNTEAFF. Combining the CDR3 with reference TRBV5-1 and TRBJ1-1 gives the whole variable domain KAGVTQTPRYLIKTRGQQVTLSCSPISGHRSVSWYQQTPGQGLQFLFEYFSETQRNKGNFPGRFSGRQFSNSRSEMNVSTLELGDSALYLCASSLERSEPQNTEAFFGQGTRLTVV.

CDR3 amino acids: CASSQGAGTLPGYTF. As DNA, the CDR3 is TGTGCCAGCAGCCAAGGGGCCGGGACTCTCCCTGGCTACACCTTC. The chain has TRBV14 and TRBJ1-2; TRBD1 might be the D (5 bases). Germline V gives CDR1 SGHDN, CDR2 FVKESK. Trimming took off 1 base at V and 7 bases at J, with 16 bases between the two ends. The CDR3 is made up of 15 amino acids.